What follows are 6 T cell receptor beta chains derived from one specimen sequenced in a study of shared clonotypes between healthy human individuals. Data came from immunoSEQ multiplex PCR; TCRdb stores just in-frame clones and leaves some out. The sample lists 2 million to 2.5 million clones; around 95% were seen once. Sequencing was carried out using naive CD4+ T cells sorted from blood. Subset described: CD45RA+ positively selected. These receptors all come from a man between 18 and 29 years old in good health.

This chain's CDR3 is CASSLYWYTNTEAFF. CDR3 nucleotides: TGTGCCAGCAGCTTATATTGGTACACGAACACTGAAGCTTTCTTT. The rearrangement links TRBV5-5 to TRBJ1-1; no definite D call. This CDR3 contains 15 residues. The germline V gene encodes CDR1 SGHKS and CDR2 YYEKEE (reference sequence). The V end lost 2 bases, the J end lost 1 base, and 12 bases lay between the germline ends.

J is TRBJ2-5 and V is TRBV11-2; TRBD2 agrees at 9 bases. CDR3 length: 16 amino acids. The V segment lost 3 bases and the J segment 5 bases; nucleotides outside the gene matches: 10. The germline V gene encodes CDR1 SGHAT and CDR2 FQNNGV. The CDR3 loop reads CASSFGGRGAWETQYF. Written as DNA, the CDR3 is TGTGCCAGCAGCTTTGGCGGGAGGGGAGCATGGGAGACCCAGTACTTC.

This chain's CDR3 is CAWSGGQGSSGANVLTF. The CDR3 coding sequence is TGTGCCTGGAGTGGGGGACAGGGATCCTCTGGGGCCAACGTCCTGACTTTC. The chain joins TRBV30 to TRBJ2-6; 9 bases align to TRBD1. CDR3 size: 17 residues. Germline trimming cut 1 base from V and 0 bases from J; bases unmatched to any gene: 4. Germline CDR1 reads GTSNPN; CDR2 reads SVGIG (reference sequence).

The CDR3 protein is CASQTTPGVGETQYF. The CDR3 DNA sequence: TGTGCCAGCCAAACAACCCCCGGGGTTGGAGAGACCCAGTACTTC. The gene calls are TRBV28 and TRBJ2-5; tentative D call: TRBD2 (5 bases). Germline lookup yields CDR1 MDHEN and CDR2 SYDVKM. The V end lost 8 bases, the J end lost 4 bases, and 20 bases lay between the germline ends. The CDR3 consists of 15 residues.

With respect to this clone: Other DNA sequences within the sample encode an identical CDR3. The CDR3 reads CASSLNTYEQYF. The CDR3, as DNA: TGTGCCAGCAGCTTAAACACCTACGAGCAGTACTTC. The chain is built from TRBV7-2 and TRBJ2-7; D is unclear. Germline V gives CDR1 SGHTA, CDR2 FQGNSA. The ends were cut back, 2 bases at V and 2 bases at J, with 4 bases in the middle. This CDR3 is 12 amino acids long.

This clone occurred once. V usage is TRBV2 and J usage is TRBJ1-5; no clear D gene. V lost 6 bases, J lost 8 bases, and 14 bases lay in between. The CDR3 runs to 13 residues. Germline lookup yields CDR1 SNHLY and CDR2 FYNNEI. The CDR3 bases are TGTGCCAGCAGGGAGCAGGTCGCCGAGCCCCAGCATTTT. It yields the protein CASREQVAEPQHF.